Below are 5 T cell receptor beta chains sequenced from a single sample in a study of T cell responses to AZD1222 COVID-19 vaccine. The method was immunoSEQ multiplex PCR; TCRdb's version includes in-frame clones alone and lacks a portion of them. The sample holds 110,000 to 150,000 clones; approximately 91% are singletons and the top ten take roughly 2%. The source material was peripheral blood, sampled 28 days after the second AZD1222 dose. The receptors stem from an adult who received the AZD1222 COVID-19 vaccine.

CDR3 loop: CASSTLGQDSNEKLFF. In nucleotides, the CDR3 is TGTGCCAGTAGTACGTTAGGACAGGATTCTAATGAAAAACTGTTTTTT. The rearrangement uses TRBV19 and TRBJ1-4, with TRBD1 identical over 7 bases. This CDR3 is built from 16 residues. V lost 4 bases to trimming and J lost 3 bases; unmatched junction nucleotides: 8. Germline CDR1 and CDR2: LNHDA and SQIVND (reference sequence).

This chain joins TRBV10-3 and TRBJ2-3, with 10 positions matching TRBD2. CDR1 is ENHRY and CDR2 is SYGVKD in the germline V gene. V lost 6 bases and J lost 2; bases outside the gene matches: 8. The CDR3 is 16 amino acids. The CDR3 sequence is CAISLAGAAFTDTQYF. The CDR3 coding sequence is TGTGCCATCAGCCTAGCGGGGGCAGCTTTCACAGATACGCAGTATTTT.

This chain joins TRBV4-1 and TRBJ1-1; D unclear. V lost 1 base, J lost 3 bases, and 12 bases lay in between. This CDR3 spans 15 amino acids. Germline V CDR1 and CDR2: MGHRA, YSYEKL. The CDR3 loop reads CASSQGPQIDTEAFF. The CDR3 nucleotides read TGCGCCAGCAGCCAAGGCCCACAGATAGACACTGAAGCTTTCTTT.

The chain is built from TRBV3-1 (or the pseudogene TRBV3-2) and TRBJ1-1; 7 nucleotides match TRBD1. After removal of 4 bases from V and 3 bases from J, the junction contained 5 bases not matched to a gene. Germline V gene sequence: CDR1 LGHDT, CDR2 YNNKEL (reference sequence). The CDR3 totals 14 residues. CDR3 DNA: TGTGCCAGCAGCCGCGACAGGGTGTACACTGAAGCTTTCTTT. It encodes CASSRDRVYTEAFF.

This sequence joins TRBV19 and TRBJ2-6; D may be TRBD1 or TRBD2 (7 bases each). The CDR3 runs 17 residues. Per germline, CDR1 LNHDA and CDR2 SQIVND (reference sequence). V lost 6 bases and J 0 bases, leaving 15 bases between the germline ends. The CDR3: CASSRGGGPSGANVLTF. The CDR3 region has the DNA TGTGCCAGTAGCAGGGGAGGGGGCCCCTCTGGGGCCAACGTCCTGACTTTC. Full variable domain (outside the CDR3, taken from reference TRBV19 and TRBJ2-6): DGGITQSPKYLFRKEGQNVTLSCEQNLNHDAMYWYRQDPGQGLRLIYYSQIVNDFQKGDIAEGYSVSREKKESFPLTVTSAQKNPTAFYLCASSRGGGPSGANVLTFGAGSRLTVL.